This TCR beta chain was identified during a study of post-analysis software for immune sequencing data (dated by TCRdb to between 2014 and 2017). With regard to the full study: Relapsing-remitting, secondary progressive and progressive-relapsing multiple sclerosis were recorded as disease courses, and subtype annotation was lacking for some patients. The multiple sclerosis patient repertoires were compared with some twelve previously published healthy control repertoires from donors aged about 6 to 28 years. A subset of samples was prepared in parallel using single-end sample barcoding, then pooled and co-amplified after Illumina adapter ligation.

To demonstrate the VDJtools post-analysis software, TCR beta repertoires were profiled from the peripheral blood of 10 to 15 young patients with multiple sclerosis. The multiple sclerosis patients were children and adolescents ranging in age from roughly 6 to 16 years. The paper's findings and limits, for the study overall: The control group was slightly older than the multiple sclerosis patient group. Significantly lower normalized Chao1 diversity was found in multiple sclerosis patients than in controls, suggesting substantial peripheral T-cell clonal expansion. Significantly higher frequencies in patients than in controls were found for five or six TRBV segments, including TRBV5-6, TRBV5-1 and TRBV20-1. Direct clustering with F measure showed strong co-clustering of samples prepared in the same batch, prompting a batch-effect correction.

Libraries came from PCR. Sequencing was carried out with an Illumina HiSeq 2500. To reduce PCR and sequencing biases, unique molecular identifiers were incorporated into the TCR beta cDNA libraries. Every 1 to 10 million input T cells yielded approximately 500,000 cDNA molecules, meaning each molecule approximated one T cell. Patient libraries were prepared and sequenced with the same protocol used for the earlier healthy control dataset. Within a given batch, samples were prepared together, multiplexed and sequenced on the same HiSeq lane. Per the authors' processing: MIGEC was used to process the raw barcoded reads, and molecular identifier groups with only a single read were discarded before consensus assembly and CDR3 extraction. VDJtools was used for post-analysis of the clonotype tables, with diversity normalized by down-sampling every dataset to the smallest sample size. To correct batch-related cross-sample contamination, repertoire overlap clustering matched CDR3 amino acid sequences but not nucleotide sequences. The public reads were reanalyzed by TCRdb: fastp trimming at Q25, MiXCR alignment, in-frame beta chains only. Rows with a matching CDR3 protein are joined into one entry that keeps the most common DNA and genes. The V and J calls reflect TCRdb's pipeline rather than the authors' work. The sample yields about 260,000 distinct CDR3 sequences; around 34% were counted once. The ten biggest clones cover around 4.7% of the sample.

Reading from cysteine to phenylalanine, the CDR3 counts 12 amino acids. The sequence is cut down to CDR3 DNA, 36 bases in frame from base 1. Turning to this clonotype: No antigen is known for it. This could be a read error, since a much larger clone is one nucleotide away.

The receptor was isolated from a girl between 5 and 17 years old with multiple sclerosis. The chain was built from TRBV12-3 or TRBV12-4 and TRBJ1-4, with no D gene named confidently. Sequenced: blood. The CDR3 here reads CASRWQNEKRFF. The base sequence is TGTGCCAGCCGTTGGCAGAATGAAAAACGGTTTTTT.